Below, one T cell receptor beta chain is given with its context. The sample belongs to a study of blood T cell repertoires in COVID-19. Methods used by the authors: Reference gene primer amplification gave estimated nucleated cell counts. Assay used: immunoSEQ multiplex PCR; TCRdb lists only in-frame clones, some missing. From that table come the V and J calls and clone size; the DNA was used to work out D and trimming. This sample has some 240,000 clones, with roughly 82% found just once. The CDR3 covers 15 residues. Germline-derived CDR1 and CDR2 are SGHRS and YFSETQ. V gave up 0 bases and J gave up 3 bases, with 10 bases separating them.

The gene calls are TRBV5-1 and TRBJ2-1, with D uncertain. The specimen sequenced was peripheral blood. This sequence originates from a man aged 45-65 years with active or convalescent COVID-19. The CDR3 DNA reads TGCGCCAGCAGCTTGGCCGTGCGTAGCTACAATGAGCAGTTCTTC. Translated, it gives CASSLAVRSYNEQFF.